The clone carrying this T cell receptor (beta chain) was observed many times. Its target is not known. The data originate from a study of regulatory T cells in long-lasting Graves disease. Overall study results and limits: Persistent patients shared some 2,500 public clonotypes among themselves. Newly diagnosed patients shared fewer, at approximately 970. Persistent disease favored TRBV28, TRBJ1-2 and TRBJ2-5.

Germline V gives CDR1 SEHNR, CDR2 FQNEAQ (reference sequence). V dropped 4 bases and J dropped 3 bases, with 10 bases sitting between them. The CDR3 consists of 13 residues. As to time point: newly diagnosed GD, antithyroid drugs for less than 3 months. Preparation of the TCR library used RNA extracted from PBMCs. Through Arm-PCR of CDR3 regions and iRepertoire HTBI primers, TCR beta libraries were built. TCRdb analysed the multiplex PCR reads with MiXCR anew, one entry per CDR3 protein. Of 550,000 to 700,000 distinct CDR3 sequences listed, 16% are singletons. This sample also belongs to another study, concerning T cells in Graves' hyperthyroidism and ophthalmopathy. That source reports: The study based diagnoses on clinical symptoms, serum thyroxine and TRAb, thyroid ultrasound and orbital computed tomography.

Source: peripheral blood mononuclear cells (PBMCs), taken at new diagnosis, from a patient treated with antithyroid drugs. The chain is built from TRBV7-9 and TRBJ2-7; D may be TRBD2 (6 bases). The receptor was isolated from a young man with Graves disease. CDR3 in amino acids: CASSSRELYEQYF. CDR3 coding DNA: TGTGCCAGCAGCTCCCGGGAGCTCTACGAGCAGTACTTC.